Below, one T cell receptor (beta chain) is given with its context. This clone was detected only a few times. There is no known antigen for this receptor. The record has no base qualities; no much larger clone is one base away. To identify antigen-specific CD4+ T cell clonotypes by their expansion, the ViraFEST assay first stimulated PBMC with viral peptide pools and then applied TCR sequencing. After around ten days of culture, CD4+ T cells were isolated with the EasySep CD4+ T cell isolation kit. None of the healthy vaccine recipients had a prior SARS-CoV-2 infection, which was confirmed by nucleocapsid antibody tests that came back negative both before and after vaccination. Each well held around 2 million PBMC cultured in IMDM containing roughly 5% human AB serum, around 10 IU/ml IL-2 and gentamicin, along with 8 to 10 ug/ml peptides. Half of the culture medium was replaced with fresh IL-2-containing medium on days 3 and 7. Unless otherwise noted, each peptide stimulation condition was cultured in triplicate wells. Using Ficoll-Paque Plus gradient centrifugation, PBMC were separated from whole blood and then either used fresh or cryopreserved at -140C. The spike proteins of SARS-CoV-2 and of the common cold coronaviruses HCoV-NL63, HCoV-OC43 and HCoV-229E were spanned by overlapping peptide pools. The QIAamp micro DNA kit was used to extract genomic DNA from the cultured CD4+ T cells.

The method behind the library was the immunoSEQ multiplex PCR assay. DNA from the cultured and isolated CD4+ T cells underwent TCR beta CDR3 sequencing. Regarding the original processing steps: Non-productive TCR sequences were removed, reads were trimmed to the CDR3 region, and CDR3s of at least 7 amino acids were retained. Antigen-specific clonotypes were identified with the MANAFEST web app by comparing expansion in peptide wells against reference cultures. Positive clones required FDR<0.05 expansion versus reference and all other wells, odds ratio above 5, and frequency above 0.1% in two replicate wells. A clonotype was defined as cross-reactive if the clonotype was significantly expanded both in SARS-CoV-2 spike wells and in at least one common cold coronavirus spike condition. CDR3 similarity was assessed by Levenshtein distance using the stringdist R package, and unrooted trees were constructed with ape in R 3.6.1. In its TCRdb copy, this immuneACCESS table keeps in-frame sequences only and misses some clones. Where compared with another copy, unresolved V genes explain less than half of these, and the others have no known cause. The V and J calls and clone size come from that table; D and trimming were worked out from the DNA. The sample records 35,000 to 45,000 clones, roughly four fifths of which are singletons. Approximately 11% of the sample rests with the top ten.

The data derive from a study of vaccination effects on CD4 cells after COVID-19 (dated by TCRdb to the early 2020s). With respect to the entire study: Participants received two doses of either the BNT162b2 or the mRNA-1273 mRNA SARS-CoV-2 vaccine. Cultures from other donors in the study were sequenced with the Oncomine TCR Beta short-read assay on an Illumina iSeq 100. SARS-CoV-2 spike-specific CD4+ TCR repertoires from before and after mRNA vaccination were compared in COVID-19 convalescent patients and in infection-naive vaccine recipients. A total of roughly 9 COVID-19 convalescent patients and a few SARS-CoV-2-naive healthy vaccine recipients were included in the full study.

Trimming accounts for 1 base at V and 5 bases at J, while the number of junction bases matched to no gene is 6. From the cysteine up to the phenylalanine, the CDR3 has a length of 16 residues. The retained sequence is limited to the CDR3, 48 bases, with the frame set at the first base. CDR1 KGHDR and CDR2 SFDVKD were looked up in the germline V gene. Beyond this particular receptor, the publication reports: The study was limited by a small number of convalescent patients, and early post-infection timepoints were lacking. In healthy vaccine recipients, vaccine-induced clones were almost all SARS-CoV-2 mono-reactive, with only 1 of 255 cross-reactive with common cold coronaviruses. At late post-vaccination timepoints, both infection-induced and vaccine-induced clones showed marked clonal contraction, consistent with waning T cell responses.

The rearrangement combines TRBV24-1 with TRBJ2-3; 9 junctional bases match TRBD1. Sequences were derived from CD4+ T cells from PBMCs cultured with SARS-CoV-2 spike peptides, sampled before COVID-19 vaccination. This specimen's cell subset or site label, per the study, means: SARS-CoV-2 spike overlapping peptide pool stimulation. The source is a human donor who received a COVID-19 vaccine. CDR3 sequence: CATSDLRDRAGDTQYF. The nucleotides are TGTGCCACCAGTGATTTACGGGACAGGGCTGGAGATACGCAGTATTTT.